This T cell receptor (beta chain) was captured in a study of T-cell reconstitution after alpha-beta-depleted transplantation in children (dated by TCRdb to 2015 to 2016). Regarding the research as a whole: Using TCR repertoire profiling, the study followed T-cell immune reconstitution in a quantitative way in children after TCRalphabeta/CD19-depleted allogeneic hematopoietic cell transplantation. General findings and caveats noted by the study authors: About two months after transplant, the apparently early recovery of alphabetaT-cell counts reportedly depended on just several hundred clones that had expanded rapidly and came from non-depleted graft cells. In some patients, the high TCRbeta diversity seen at day 60 was put down to recipient T cells and intrathymic progenitors that had survived conditioning. Hyperexpanded clone frequencies declined over subsequent months; after one year, T-cell counts and TCRbeta diversity were mostly attributed to newly produced T cells.

Interpreted using the paper, the treatment or condition label stands for: allogeneic hematopoietic cell transplantation with graft depleted of TCRalphabeta T cells and CD19 B cells. The children who served as transplant recipients had been given grafts of TCRalphabeta/CD19-depleted allogeneic hematopoietic cells. Looking up the germline V gene yields CDR1 SGHRS and CDR2 YFSETQ. V is cut back by 4 bases and J by 7 bases, with 8 bases in the junction unmatched. Its CDR3 holds 15 amino acids, cysteine through phenylalanine. The only DNA kept is the CDR3, 45 bases in frame from the first base. Notes on this clonotype: Its antigen is still unknown. There are no base qualities to consult, and no much larger clone falls within one base.

The library was produced with PCR. Sequencing instrument: Illumina HiSeq 2500. TCR library preparation used molecular barcoding, with unique molecular identifiers applied to normalize quantification of the TCRbeta repertoire. TCRdb's own reprocessing of the public reads used fastp at Q25 and MiXCR and kept productive beta chains. Each record represents a unique CDR3 protein, reported with the most common genes and DNA among its rows. The table for this sample lists fewer than 750,000 distinct CDR3 sequences; 25% to 30% of them were counted only once. The top ten hold under 45% of the sample. The sample consisted of PBMCs, taken before TCRalphabeta/CD19-depleted stem cell transplant. The sequence came from a boy under two years old with Wiskott-Aldrich syndrome, due to receive a stem cell transplant. The chain is encoded by TRBV5-1 joined to TRBJ2-4, with 10 bases matching TRBD1. The CDR3 reads as follows: CASSRTGTGENIQYF. The DNA reads as follows: TGCGCCAGCAGCAGGACCGGGACAGGGGAGAACATTCAGTACTTC. The full variable domain, with segments outside the CDR3 supplied by the reference TRBV5-1 and TRBJ2-4 proteins, appears as KAGVTQTPRYLIKTRGQQVTLSCSPISGHRSVSWYQQTPGQGLQFLFEYFSETQRNKGNFPGRFSGRQFSNSRSEMNVSTLELGDSALYLCASSRTGTGENIQYFGAGTRLSVL.